These 27 T cell receptor beta chains originate from one sample sequenced in a study of graft-versus-host responses after intestinal transplantation. The assay was immunoSEQ multiplex PCR, and TCRdb's table has in-frame clones only and misses some. The data hold over 20,000 clones, with approximately 40% observed a single time. The sequences come from alloreactive CD4+ T cells from a mixed lymphocyte reaction culture, collected before intestinal transplant. Subset described: CFSE-low proliferating T cells sorted from approximately 6-day pre-transplant mixed lymphocyte reaction (GvH or HvG direction). The receptors shown here come from a human patient who received an intestinal transplant.

This chain connects TRBV5-1 to TRBJ2-7; TRBD2 might be the D (6 bases). The CDR3 totals 16 residues. Germline V gene sequence: CDR1 SGHRS, CDR2 YFSETQ. V was trimmed by 0 bases and J by 3 bases, leaving 16 bases between them. The CDR3 coding sequence is TGCGCCAGCAGCTTGGGGCTAGCGCTAGGCGTCTACGAGCAGTACTTC. The encoded protein is CASSLGLALGVYEQYF.

The chain employs TRBV11-3 and TRBJ2-3; D may be TRBD1 (5 bases). From germline, CDR1 is SGHNT and CDR2 YENEEA. Deletions cut 2 bases from V and 4 bases from J, with 13 bases between. CDR3 length: 15 residues. This chain's CDR3 is CASSLQGPAADTQYF. CDR3 coding DNA: TGTGCCAGCAGCTTACAGGGCCCCGCGGCAGATACGCAGTATTTT.

Points on this clone: One end of the junction fails to match germline, which may point to a read error. V gene TRBV5-4 combines with J gene TRBJ2-1; unclear D gene. The germline V gene has CDR1 SGHNT and CDR2 YYREEE (reference sequence). This CDR3 is 16 amino acids long. CDR3 in amino acids: CASSLGAGGSSNEQFF. The CDR3, as DNA: TGTGCCAGCAGCTTGGGAGCAGGTGGCTCCTCCAATGAGCAGTTCTTC.

The table lists this clone with a few counts. The chain joins TRBV5-1 to TRBJ2-3; 8 nucleotides agree with TRBD1. CDR1 is SGHRS, CDR2 YFSETQ, per germline. This CDR3 is built from 16 residues. Unmatched junction bases numbered 8, after V lost 1 base and J lost 4 bases. The CDR3 loop reads CASSLLVSGGPDTQYF. In DNA, the CDR3 is TGCGCCAGCAGCTTGTTGGTTTCAGGGGGCCCAGATACGCAGTATTTT.

V usage is TRBV5-1 and J usage is TRBJ2-1; tentatively, D is TRBD2 (5 bases). The germline V gene has CDR1 SGHRS and CDR2 YFSETQ. The CDR3 consists of 12 residues. Trimming cost V 0 bases and J 12 bases, with 10 bases left between them. The CDR3 is CASSLALGRQFF. CDR3 nucleotides: TGCGCCAGCAGCTTGGCCTTGGGGAGGCAGTTCTTC.

This clone was counted a few times. The V call is TRBV6-4, the J call TRBJ2-2; D is possibly TRBD1 (6 bases). CDR1 and CDR2 from the germline V gene are MRHNA and SNTAGT. This CDR3 has 13 residues. Between the trimmed V and J ends, which lost 7 bases and 4 bases, there was a span of 10 bases. The CDR3 region has the DNA TGTGCCAGCAACAGGGCCGGCACCGGGGAGCTGTTTTTT. Amino acids: CASNRAGTGELFF.

This clone was counted between two and nine times. The chain recombines TRBV11-2 with TRBJ2-7; D may be TRBD1 (6 bases). Looked up from germline, CDR1 is SGHAT and CDR2 is FQNNGV. CDR3 length equals 13 residues. The V end lost 2 bases, the J end lost 6 bases, and 11 bases lay between the germline ends. CDR3 region: CASSLNRAGEQYF. In DNA form, the CDR3 reads TGTGCCAGCAGCTTAAACAGGGCCGGCGAGCAGTACTTC.

At least ten counts were recorded for this clone. This chain joins TRBV18 and TRBJ2-1; 7 nucleotides match TRBD1. The CDR3 contains 13 residues. V shed 2 bases, J shed 15 bases, and the junction held 10 bases outside the gene matches. CDR1 and CDR2 (germline): KGHSH, LQKENI. The CDR3 region is CASSPGGRDRTFF. In DNA form, the CDR3 reads TGTGCCAGCTCACCAGGGGGAAGGGACAGAACGTTCTTC.

The chain recombines TRBV2 with TRBJ1-2; 8 positions match TRBD1. The CDR3 loop spans 15 amino acids. The trim removed 0 bases at V and 4 bases at J, leaving 4 bases unmatched. CDR1 and CDR2 from the germline V gene are SNHLY and FYNNEI. Here the CDR3 reads CASSEAATGVYGYTF. The CDR3, as DNA: TGTGCCAGCAGTGAAGCGGCGACAGGGGTCTATGGCTACACCTTC.

This sequence joins TRBV7-6 and TRBJ1-1; no definite D call. The germline CDR1 and CDR2 sequences are SGHVS and FNYEAQ. The V gene lost 5 bases and the J gene lost 7 bases, with 11 bases spanning the gap. This CDR3 is built from 12 residues. The DNA for the CDR3 is TGTGCCAGCAGCCCCGAGACGGGTGAAGCTTTCTTT. Its translation is CASSPETGEAFF.

V and J are TRBV5-1 and TRBJ1-2; D is unclear. Germline-derived CDR1 and CDR2 are SGHRS and YFSETQ. The CDR3 runs to 13 residues. Trimming cost V 1 base and J 1 base, with 5 bases left between them. The CDR3 protein is CASSLTVNYGYTF. The CDR3 nucleotides read TGCGCCAGCAGCTTGACGGTTAACTATGGCTACACCTTC.

This clone has more than one count but fewer than ten. This chain uses TRBV6-5 with TRBJ1-1; no reliable D call. CDR1 and CDR2 (germline): MNHEY, SVGAGI. The germline V and J ends were trimmed by 8 bases and 5 bases, with 9 bases remaining between them. The CDR3 covers 11 residues. Here the CDR3 reads CASLRGTEAFF. The CDR3 DNA is TGTGCCAGCCTTCGGGGAACTGAAGCTTTCTTT.

This clone was counted only a few times. This chain links TRBV14 with TRBJ1-3; D not resolved. Germline assignment: CDR1 SGHDN and CDR2 FVKESK. The V gene lost 1 base and the J gene lost 0 bases, with 10 bases spanning the gap. CDR3 size: 16 residues. CDR3 protein: CASSQVQTFSGNTIYF. The CDR3 coding sequence is TGTGCCAGCAGCCAAGTACAGACCTTCTCTGGAAACACCATATATTTT.

This clone was observed a few times. V and J are TRBV15 and TRBJ2-6, with a weak D call TRBD1 (6 bases). Germline CDR1 reads LNHNV; CDR2 reads YYDKDF (reference sequence). This CDR3 has 16 amino acids. V lost 5 bases, J lost 0 bases, and 11 bases lay in between. For the CDR3, the DNA is TGTGCCACCAGCGCACAGGGTTACTCTGGGGCCAACGTCCTGACTTTC. Translating it yields CATSAQGYSGANVLTF.

This chain links TRBV30 with TRBJ1-1; D might be TRBD1 (5 bases). The germline V and J ends were trimmed by 0 bases and 1 base, with 9 bases remaining between them. The germline CDR1 and CDR2 sequences are GTSNPN and SVGIG (reference sequence). The CDR3 consists of 14 residues. CDR3 sequence: CAWSVDIPNTEAFF. In nucleotides, the CDR3 is TGTGCCTGGAGTGTGGACATTCCGAACACTGAAGCTTTCTTT. Looking up the rest from reference TRBV30 and TRBJ1-1 gives the full variable domain: SQTIHQWPATLVQPVGSPLSLECTVEGTSNPNLYWYRQAAGRGLQLLFYSVGIGQISSEVPQNLSASRPQDRQFILSSKKLLLSDSGFYLCAWSVDIPNTEAFFGQGTRLTVV.

The V call is TRBV28, the J call TRBJ1-1, with 7 bases lining up with TRBD1. In germline, CDR1 is MDHEN, CDR2 SYDVKM. The trim removed 11 bases at V and 11 bases at J, leaving 14 bases unmatched. The CDR3 loop spans 12 amino acids. In DNA form, the CDR3 reads TGTGCCGGTGGAAACAGGGGAGGCGTTGCTTTCTTT. It codes for CAGGNRGGVAFF.

The genes are TRBV7-2 and TRBJ2-6; 12 nucleotides agree with TRBD1. The length of the CDR3 is 19 residues. CDR1 is SGHTA and CDR2 is FQGNSA in the germline V gene. Trimming removed 3 bases from V and 4 bases from J; junction bases left unmatched: 10. CDR3: CASSFIPGQGASGANVLTF. The DNA for the CDR3 is TGTGCCAGCAGCTTTATCCCGGGACAGGGGGCTTCGGGGGCCAACGTCCTGACTTTC.

V is TRBV2 and J is TRBJ2-2; 14 bases align to TRBD2. CDR3 length: 17 residues. CDR1 SNHLY and CDR2 FYNNEI come from the germline V gene. V dropped 6 bases and J dropped 6; count of bases not matched to a gene: 9. Here the CDR3 reads CASRGGLAGVFAGELFF. CDR3 DNA: TGTGCCAGCAGGGGGGGACTAGCGGGAGTTTTCGCCGGGGAGCTGTTTTTT.

The chain joins TRBV5-6 to TRBJ2-7; D is unresolved. The CDR3 covers 14 residues. Germline CDR1 and CDR2: SGHDT and YYEEEE. Between the trimmed V and J ends, which lost 5 bases and 0 bases, there was a span of 12 bases. This CDR3 is CASSVALSSYEQYF. The CDR3 coding sequence is TGTGCCAGCAGTGTAGCCCTAAGCTCCTACGAGCAGTACTTC.

The rearrangement joins TRBV5-1 to TRBJ2-7; 13 bases line up with TRBD2. Germline-derived CDR1 and CDR2 are SGHRS and YFSETQ. V shed 4 bases, J shed 5 bases, and the junction held 18 bases outside the gene matches. The CDR3 is made up of 19 amino acids. The CDR3 region is CASSTLLAGGVPGPNEQYF. CDR3 DNA sequence: TGCGCCAGCAGCACCCTACTAGCGGGAGGGGTCCCGGGCCCTAACGAGCAGTACTTC.

The genes are TRBV12-5 and TRBJ2-1, with TRBD2 identical over 14 bases. V lost 5 bases and J lost 7; bases outside the gene matches: 7. Germline CDR1 reads LGHNT; CDR2 reads FRNRAP. The CDR3 length is 16 residues. The CDR3 DNA is TGTGCTAGTGGTGATCGACTAGCGGGAGGGGTGAATGAGCAGTTCTTC. This translates into CASGDRLAGGVNEQFF.

This clone was found a few times. The genes are TRBV5-1 and TRBJ2-2, with 11 bases identical to TRBD2. Germline trimming cut 6 bases from V and 4 bases from J; bases unmatched to any gene: 5. Per germline, CDR1 SGHRS and CDR2 YFSETQ. The CDR3 is 15 residues long. CDR3 amino acids: CASTMGLAVTGELFF. DNA of the CDR3: TGCGCCAGCACCATGGGACTAGCGGTCACCGGGGAGCTGTTTTTT.

This clone was detected a few times. V gene TRBV27 combines with J gene TRBJ2-1; 14 nucleotides align to TRBD2. Germline CDR1 MNHEY, CDR2 SMNVEV (reference sequence). The V gene end was trimmed by 10 bases and the J gene end by 1 base; junction bases not matched to a gene: 12. CDR3 length equals 18 residues. CDR3 sequence: CATKTVGLAGASYNEQFF. CDR3 DNA: TGTGCCACCAAGACCGTGGGACTAGCGGGGGCTTCCTACAATGAGCAGTTCTTC.

This clone was observed a few times. The chain joins TRBV5-1 to TRBJ1-6; a possible D gene is TRBD1 (6 bases). V was clipped by 4 bases and J by 9 bases, with 20 bases between them. The V gene's germline CDR1 is SGHRS and CDR2 YFSETQ. CDR3 size: 16 residues. This chain's CDR3 is CASSPNLSGDSSPLHF. Written as DNA, the CDR3 is TGCGCCAGCAGCCCGAATCTATCAGGGGATAGTTCACCCCTCCACTTT.

This chain uses TRBV6-4 with TRBJ1-1; D not certain. The V end was cut by 4 bases, the J end by 7 bases, with 10 bases between. Germline V gene data show CDR1 as MRHNA and CDR2 as SNTAGT. This CDR3 has 12 amino acids. The CDR3 sequence is CASSGRTGEAFF. The CDR3 coding sequence is TGTGCCAGCAGTGGTCGCACGGGTGAAGCTTTCTTT.

This chain links TRBV4-1 with TRBJ1-1; D is uncertain. This CDR3 is built from 15 residues. The germline V gene has CDR1 MGHRA and CDR2 YSYEKL. Trimming took off 0 bases at V and 0 bases at J, with 8 bases between the two ends. The CDR3 nucleotides read TGCGCCAGCAGCCAAGAACGGAGGATGAACACTGAAGCTTTCTTT. Protein: CASSQERRMNTEAFF.

There are a few counts of this clone. This chain joins TRBV19 and TRBJ2-1; TRBD2 aligns across 9 bases. CDR1 is LNHDA and CDR2 is SQIVND in the germline V gene (reference sequence). The CDR3 has 16 residues. V was clipped by 8 bases and J by 9 bases; unmatched bases: 17. The CDR3 here is CASAGRGGLVSGEQFF. The CDR3 nucleotides read TGTGCCAGTGCCGGGCGGGGGGGACTAGTGTCGGGTGAGCAGTTCTTC.